This note documents a single T cell receptor (beta chain) sequence. The sample comes from a study of T cells expressing NK-cell markers. In generating TCR beta cDNA, 5'RACE template switching with UMIs was used. TCRdb derives one entry per CDR3 protein from the 5' RACE reads, leaving out DNA. This sample's clone table lists about half a million distinct CDR3 sequences. CDR3 size: 17 residues. The sequencing input was blood T cells: a sorted CD56 or NKG2C T cell subset, CD4+ or CD8+ T cells, or bulk PBMC T cells (not recorded which). The sequence came from a woman between 45 and 60 years old in good health. This chain connects TRBV12-3 or TRBV12-4 to TRBJ2-3; TCRdb's D gene call, TRBD2, goes unchecked for lack of DNA. The CDR3 is CASRTGTFPRGTDTQYF.